This TCR beta chain was found in a study of blood T cell repertoires in COVID-19. The CDR3 totals 13 residues. Germline CDR1 MNHEY, CDR2 SMNVEV (reference sequence). The V end lost 3 bases, the J end lost 4 bases, and 9 bases lay between the germline ends. Some clones are missing from TCRdb's copy, which holds only in-frame ones; the method was immunoSEQ multiplex PCR. The sample lists 330,000 or so clones, more than 85% occurring once. In this sample, this clone turned up once. This clonotype was sampled from a woman aged 30 to 39 who had recovered from COVID-19. The specimen was PBMCs or T cells enriched from blood (not recorded which). J is TRBJ1-1 and V is TRBV27; D is unclear. The CDR3 sequence: CASSFTGFTEAFF. The CDR3 DNA is TGTGCCAGCAGTTTCACGGGTTTCACTGAAGCTTTCTTT.